This is a list of T cell receptor beta chains from one sample in a study of T cell responses to AZD1222 COVID-19 vaccine. Sequencing was performed with immunoSEQ multiplex PCR; in TCRdb, only in-frame clones are kept and a portion is missing. The table lists some 150,000 clones, 88% of them singletons, with roughly 5.2% in the top ten. Sequences were derived from peripheral blood, sampled 28 days after the second dose of the MenACWY control vaccine. The receptors here all came from an adult who received the MenACWY meningococcal vaccine as a control. Each CDR3 is given with its conserved first and last residue. D genes are given only for firm matches. Clone size is shown for a subset of rows, as once, few, many or a class of expanded clone.

>.|.|TRBJ2-5|TRBV5-1
CASSLRGLPRETQYF
TGCGCCAGCAGCTTGCGAGGGCTGCCAAGGGAGACCCAGTACTTC
>TRBD1|.|TRBJ1-4|TRBV6-5
CASSQDRESEKLFF
TGTGCCAGCAGTCAGGACAGGGAGAGCGAAAAACTGTTTTTT
>TRBD2|.|TRBJ2-2|TRBV11-2
CASSLFSGANTGELFF
TGTGCCAGCAGCTTATTTAGCGGGGCGAACACCGGGGAGCTGTTTTTT
>TRBD2|.|TRBJ2-7|TRBV7-8
CASSVTSGLNYEQYF
TGTGCCAGCAGCGTAACTAGCGGACTTAATTACGAGCAGTACTTC
>.|.|TRBJ2-7|TRBV27
CASSLTRSYEQYF
TGTGCCAGCAGTTTAACCAGGTCCTACGAGCAGTACTTC
>.|.|TRBJ1-1|TRBV29-1
CSGVGGKISEAFF
TGCAGCGGTGTGGGGGGGAAGATTTCTGAAGCTTTCTTT
>TRBD1|once|TRBJ1-6|TRBV6-4
CASSPGQGNSPLHF
TGTGCCAGCAGCCCCGGACAGGGTAATTCACCCCTCCACTTT
>TRBD1|.|TRBJ1-2|TRBV6-6
CASSYTGANYGYTF
TGTGCCAGCAGTTACACAGGGGCGAACTATGGCTACACCTTC
>TRBD2|.|TRBJ2-3|TRBV3-1/TRBV3-2
CASSQDASGSTDTQYF
TGTGCCAGCAGCCAAGATGCTAGCGGAAGCACAGATACGCAGTATTTT
>.|.|TRBJ2-1|TRBV9
CASSPHGSNNEQFF
TGTGCCAGCAGCCCCCACGGTAGTAACAATGAGCAGTTCTTC
>.|.|TRBJ2-5|TRBV6-6
CASSSPRGGGQETQYF
TGTGCCAGCAGTTCCCCCCGGGGAGGGGGCCAAGAGACCCAGTACTTC
>.|.|TRBJ1-6|TRBV15
CATSIYRNSPLHF
TGTGCCACCAGCATATACAGGAATTCACCCCTCCACTTT
>.|.|TRBJ1-1|TRBV13
CASSLGLRGRAEAFF
TGTGCCAGCAGCTTAGGCCTACGGGGGAGGGCTGAAGCTTTCTTT
>.|.|TRBJ1-1|TRBV7-2
CASSYMNTEAFF
TGTGCCAGCAGTTACATGAACACTGAAGCTTTCTTT
>.|.|TRBJ2-5|TRBV29-1
CSVSEGGPQETQYF
TGCAGCGTTTCCGAGGGGGGGCCCCAAGAGACCCAGTACTTC
>.|.|TRBJ1-1|TRBV4-1
CASSQVAGTEAFF
TGCGCCAGCAGCCAAGTGGCGGGCACTGAAGCTTTCTTT
>.|.|TRBJ1-2|TRBV30
CAWSPGSLSYGYTF
TGTGCCTGGAGTCCGGGGTCCCTCAGCTATGGCTACACCTTC
>TRBD1|.|TRBJ2-7|TRBV7-9
CASSPQGLLSYEQYF
TGTGCCAGCAGCCCACAGGGGCTTCTGTCTTACGAGCAGTACTTC
>.|.|TRBJ2-1|TRBV5-4
CASSSSTGRVYSEQFF
.
>TRBD2|.|TRBJ2-3|TRBV9
CASRPSGSTDTQYF
TGTGCCAGCAGACCTAGCGGAAGCACAGATACGCAGTATTTT
>.|few|TRBJ2-5|TRBV30
CAWSVSLRVAETQYF
TGTGCCTGGAGTGTAAGTTTGAGGGTCGCAGAGACCCAGTACTTC
>TRBD1|.|TRBJ1-6|TRBV19
CASHDRGGSPLHF
TGTGCCAGCCATGACAGGGGGGGGTCACCCCTCCACTTT
>.|.|TRBJ1-4|TRBV3-1/TRBV3-2
CASSHGGTEKLFF
TGTGCCAGCAGCCACGGGGGCACTGAAAAACTGTTTTTT
>TRBD2|once|TRBJ2-7|TRBV29-1
CSVYGTSGYEQYF
TGCAGCGTTTACGGGACTAGCGGATACGAGCAGTACTTC
>TRBD2|.|TRBJ2-1|TRBV30
CACRRLALGNEQFF
TGTGCCTGCCGGAGACTAGCGTTAGGGAATGAGCAGTTCTTC
>TRBD1|.|TRBJ2-7|TRBV7-9
CASSLGTGETEQYF
TGTGCCAGCAGCTTAGGGACAGGGGAGACCGAGCAGTACTTC
>TRBD1|.|TRBJ2-3|TRBV28
CASSLRQGPDTQYF
TGTGCCAGCAGTTTACGACAGGGTCCAGATACGCAGTATTTT
>.|few|TRBJ1-3|TRBV18
CASSPPGAPTSGNTIYF
TGTGCCAGCTCACCACCTGGCGCACCTACCTCTGGAAACACCATATATTTT
>.|.|TRBJ1-2|TRBV11-3
CASSGAGVTANYGYTF
TGTGCCAGCAGCGGAGCGGGAGTTACCGCTAACTATGGCTACACCTTC
>.|.|TRBJ2-5|TRBV11-3
CASSPVLAEETQYF
TGTGCCAGCAGCCCTGTACTAGCCGAAGAGACCCAGTACTTC
>TRBD1|.|TRBJ1-2|TRBV4-3
CASSQVGTANYGYTF
TGCGCCAGCAGCCAAGTGGGGACAGCTAACTATGGCTACACCTTC
>.|.|TRBJ1-1|TRBV13
CASSRKGETEAFF
TGTGCCAGCAGCAGAAAAGGGGAGACTGAAGCTTTCTTT
>.|once|TRBJ1-2|TRBV11-2
CASSFFTGGIAYGYTF
TGTGCCAGCAGCTTCTTCACGGGGGGGATTGCCTATGGCTACACCTTC
>.|.|TRBJ1-5|TRBV4-1
CASSQERDNNQPQHF
TGCGCCAGCAGCCAAGAAAGAGACAACAATCAGCCCCAGCATTTT
>TRBD1|.|TRBJ1-2|TRBV27
CASSARQGGYGYTF
TGTGCCAGCAGTGCAAGACAGGGTGGCTATGGCTACACCTTC
>TRBD2|few|TRBJ2-1|TRBV7-2
CASSLGRREGRNEQFF
TGTGCCAGCAGCCTGGGGAGGCGGGAGGGTCGGAATGAGCAGTTCTTC
>.|.|TRBJ1-2|TRBV6-5
CASSDSYPGYTF
TGTGCCAGCAGTGACTCGTACCCTGGCTACACCTTC
>.|.|TRBJ2-7|TRBV24-1
CATRCSGRQVNEQYF
TGTGCCACCAGGTGTAGTGGCCGACAGGTAAACGAGCAGTACTTC
>.|few|TRBJ2-7|TRBV6-5
CASSYSNGAYEQYF
TGTGCCAGCAGTTACTCGAACGGAGCCTACGAGCAGTACTTC
>.|.|TRBJ2-2|TRBV5-1
CASSPTIPRQSTNTGELFF
TGCGCCAGCAGCCCTACCATACCAAGACAGAGCACGAACACCGGGGAGCTGTTTTTT
>.|once|TRBJ1-5|TRBV27
CASSLTGSSIGNQPQHF
TGTGCCAGCAGTTTGACCGGGTCCTCGATTGGTAATCAGCCCCAGCATTTT
>.|.|TRBJ2-1|TRBV5-1
CASSRGYNEQFF
TGCGCCAGCAGCAGGGGATACAATGAGCAGTTCTTC
>.|few|TRBJ1-3|TRBV5-1
CASSLDSGAGNTIYF
TGCGCCAGCAGCTTGGATTCAGGAGCTGGAAACACCATATATTTT
>TRBD1|once|TRBJ1-2|TRBV10-2
CASSARGANYGYTF
TGCGCCAGCAGTGCCAGGGGGGCAAACTATGGCTACACCTTC
>TRBD1|.|TRBJ1-1|TRBV7-3
CASSPTGWNTEAFF
TGTGCCAGCAGCCCGACAGGGTGGAACACTGAAGCTTTCTTT
>TRBD1|.|TRBJ1-5|TRBV5-6
CASSLGQGDQPQHF
TGTGCCAGCAGCCTGGGACAGGGGGACCAGCCCCAGCATTTT
>.|.|TRBJ1-2|TRBV6-5
CASSYARDYGYTF
TGTGCCAGCAGTTACGCGCGGGACTATGGCTACACCTTC
>.|.|TRBJ2-3|TRBV24-1
CATSRTGTDTQYF
TGTGCCACCAGTAGGACAGGCACAGATACGCAGTATTTT